Given below is one TCR beta chain in context. The data were taken from a study of blood T cell repertoires in COVID-19. Study as a whole: PBMCs, B-cell-depleted T cells, or T cells provided the cDNA or gDNA that made up the material.

The V gene's germline CDR1 is SQVTM and CDR2 ANQGSEA. With 6 bases clipped from V and 7 bases from J, the junction kept 13 bases outside the gene matches. This CDR3 is built from 15 residues. Using immunoSEQ multiplex PCR, the repertoire was profiled, and TCRdb retains in-frame clones only, with some absent. The table shows about 150,000 clones, with over 75% occurring only once. This TCR derives from a human donor in a cohort sampled during active COVID-19. The specimen was peripheral blood. The gene calls are TRBV29-1 and TRBJ2-2; TRBD2 agrees at 8 bases. The CDR3 DNA reads as TGCAGCGTACAGAGCCCGGGAGGGTATGTCGGGGAGCTGTTTTTT. Translating gives CSVQSPGGYVGELFF.